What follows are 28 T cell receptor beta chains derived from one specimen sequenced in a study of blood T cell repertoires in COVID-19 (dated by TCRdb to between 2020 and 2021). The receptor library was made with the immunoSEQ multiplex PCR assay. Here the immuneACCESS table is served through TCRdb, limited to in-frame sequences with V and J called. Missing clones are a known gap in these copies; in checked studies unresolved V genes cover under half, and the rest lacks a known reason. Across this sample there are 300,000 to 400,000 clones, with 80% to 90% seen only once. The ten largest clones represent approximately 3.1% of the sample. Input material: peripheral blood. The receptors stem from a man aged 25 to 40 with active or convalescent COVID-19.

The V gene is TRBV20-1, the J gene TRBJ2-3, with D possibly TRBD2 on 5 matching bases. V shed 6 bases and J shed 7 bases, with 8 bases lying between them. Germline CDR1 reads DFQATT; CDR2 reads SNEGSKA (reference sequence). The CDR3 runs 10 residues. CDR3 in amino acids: CSADYNTQYF. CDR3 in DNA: TGCAGTGCCGACTACAATACGCAGTATTTT.

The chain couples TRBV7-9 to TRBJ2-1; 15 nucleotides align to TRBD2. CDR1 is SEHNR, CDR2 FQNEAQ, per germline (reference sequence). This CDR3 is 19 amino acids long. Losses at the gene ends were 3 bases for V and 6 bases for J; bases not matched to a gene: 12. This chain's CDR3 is CASSFAGLAGGTLGNEQFF. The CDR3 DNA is TGTGCCAGCAGCTTCGCAGGACTAGCGGGGGGGACCTTAGGCAATGAGCAGTTCTTC. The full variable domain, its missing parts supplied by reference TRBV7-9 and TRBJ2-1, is DTGVSQNPRHKITKRGQNVTFRCDPISEHNRLYWYRQTLGQGPEFLTYFQNEAQLEKSRLLSDRFSAERPKGSFSTLEIQRTEQGDSAMYLCASSFAGLAGGTLGNEQFFGPGTRLTVL.

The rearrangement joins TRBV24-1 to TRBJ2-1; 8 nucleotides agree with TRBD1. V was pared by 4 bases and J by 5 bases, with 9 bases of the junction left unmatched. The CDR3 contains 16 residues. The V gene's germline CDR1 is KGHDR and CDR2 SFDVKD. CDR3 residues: CATSDPGQGGHNEQFF. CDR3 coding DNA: TGTGCCACCAGTGACCCTGGACAGGGAGGACACAATGAGCAGTTCTTC.

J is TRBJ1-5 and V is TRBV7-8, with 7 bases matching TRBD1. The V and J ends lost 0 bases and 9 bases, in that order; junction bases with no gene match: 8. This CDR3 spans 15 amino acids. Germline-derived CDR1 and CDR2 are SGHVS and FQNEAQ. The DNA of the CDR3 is TGTGCCAGCAGCTTAGCGCCCAGGGGGTACATGCCCCAGCATTTT. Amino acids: CASSLAPRGYMPQHF.

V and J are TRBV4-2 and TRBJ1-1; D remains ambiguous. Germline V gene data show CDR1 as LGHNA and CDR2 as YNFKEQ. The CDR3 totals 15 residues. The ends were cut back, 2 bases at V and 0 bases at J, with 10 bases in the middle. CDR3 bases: TGTGCCAGCAGCCAACTGGCGGATCTGAACACTGAAGCTTTCTTT. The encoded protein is CASSQLADLNTEAFF.

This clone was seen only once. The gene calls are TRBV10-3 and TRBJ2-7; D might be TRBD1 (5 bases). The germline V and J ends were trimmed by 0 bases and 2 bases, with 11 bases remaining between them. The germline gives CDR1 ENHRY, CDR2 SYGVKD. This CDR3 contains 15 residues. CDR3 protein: CAISESTGLAYEQYF. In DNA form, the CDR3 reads TGTGCCATCAGTGAGTCTACAGGTTTAGCCTACGAGCAGTACTTC.

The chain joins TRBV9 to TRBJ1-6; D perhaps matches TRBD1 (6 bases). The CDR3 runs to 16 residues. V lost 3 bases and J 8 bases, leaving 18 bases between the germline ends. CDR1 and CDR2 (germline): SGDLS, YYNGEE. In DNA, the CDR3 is TGTGCCAGCAGCGCGCACCGGACAGCCCGGGATTCACCCCTCCACTTT. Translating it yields CASSAHRTARDSPLHF.

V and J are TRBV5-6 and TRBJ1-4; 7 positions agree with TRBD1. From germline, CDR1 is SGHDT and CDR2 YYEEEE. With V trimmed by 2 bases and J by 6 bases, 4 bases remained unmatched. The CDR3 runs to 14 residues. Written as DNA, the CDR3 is TGTGCCAGCAGCTTCGGACAGGTGGATGAAAAACTGTTTTTT. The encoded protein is CASSFGQVDEKLFF.

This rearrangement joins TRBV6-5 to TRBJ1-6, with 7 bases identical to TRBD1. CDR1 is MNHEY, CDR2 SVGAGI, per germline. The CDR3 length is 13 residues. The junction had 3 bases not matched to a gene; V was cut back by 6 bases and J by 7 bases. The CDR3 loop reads CASRRGLNSPLHF. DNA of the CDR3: TGTGCCAGCAGGAGGGGGCTAAATTCACCCCTCCACTTT.

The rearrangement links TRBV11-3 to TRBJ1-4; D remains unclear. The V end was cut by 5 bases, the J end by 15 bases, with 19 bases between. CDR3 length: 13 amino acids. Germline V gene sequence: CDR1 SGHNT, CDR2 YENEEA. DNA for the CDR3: TGTGCCAGCAGCCCCCCTCTTGCAGCGGAGGTGTTTTTT. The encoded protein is CASSPPLAAEVFF. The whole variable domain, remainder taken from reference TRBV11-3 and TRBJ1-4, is EAGVVQSPRYKIIEKKQPVAFWCNPISGHNTLYWYLQNLGQGPELLIRYENEEAVDDSQLPKDRFSAERLKGVDSTLKIQPAELGDSAVYLCASSPPLAAEVFFGSGTQLSVL.

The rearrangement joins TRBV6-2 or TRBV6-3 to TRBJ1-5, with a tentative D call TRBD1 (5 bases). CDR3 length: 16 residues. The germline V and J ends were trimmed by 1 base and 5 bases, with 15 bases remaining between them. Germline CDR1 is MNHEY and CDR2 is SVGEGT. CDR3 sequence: CASSYLRGSGHQPQHF. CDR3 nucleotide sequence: TGTGCCAGCAGTTACTTGAGGGGAAGCGGGCATCAGCCCCAGCATTTT.

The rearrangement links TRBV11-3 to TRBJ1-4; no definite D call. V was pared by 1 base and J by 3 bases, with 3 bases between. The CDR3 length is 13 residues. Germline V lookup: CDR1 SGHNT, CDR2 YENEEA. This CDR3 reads CASSLGANEKLFF. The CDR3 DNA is TGTGCCAGCAGCTTAGGAGCTAATGAAAAACTGTTTTTT.

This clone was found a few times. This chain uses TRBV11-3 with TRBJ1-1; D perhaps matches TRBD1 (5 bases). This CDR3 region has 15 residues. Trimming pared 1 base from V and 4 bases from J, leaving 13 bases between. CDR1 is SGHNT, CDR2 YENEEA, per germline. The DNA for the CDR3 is TGTGCCAGCAGCTTAGGGAGGGGCAGCGGCACTGAAGCTTTCTTT. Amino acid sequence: CASSLGRGSGTEAFF.

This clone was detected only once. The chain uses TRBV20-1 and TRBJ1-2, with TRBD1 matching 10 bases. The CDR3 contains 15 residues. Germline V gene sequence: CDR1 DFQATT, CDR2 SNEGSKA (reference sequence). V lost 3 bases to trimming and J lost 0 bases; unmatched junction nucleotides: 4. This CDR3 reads CSASDGTGANYGYTF. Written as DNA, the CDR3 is TGCAGTGCTAGTGATGGGACAGGGGCTAACTATGGCTACACCTTC.

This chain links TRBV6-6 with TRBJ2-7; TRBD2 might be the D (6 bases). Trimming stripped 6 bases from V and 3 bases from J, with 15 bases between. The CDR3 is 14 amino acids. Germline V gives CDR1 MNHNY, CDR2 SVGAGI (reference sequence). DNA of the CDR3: TGTGCCAGCAGGCCACCGGGACTTCTCTACGAGCAGTACTTC. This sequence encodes CASRPPGLLYEQYF.

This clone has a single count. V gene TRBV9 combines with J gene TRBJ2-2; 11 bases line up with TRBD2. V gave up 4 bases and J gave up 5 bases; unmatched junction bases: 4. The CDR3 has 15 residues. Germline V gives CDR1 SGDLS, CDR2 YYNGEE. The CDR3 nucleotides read TGTGCCAGCAGCCCGAGACTAGCGGGGACCGGGGAGCTGTTTTTT. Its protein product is CASSPRLAGTGELFF.

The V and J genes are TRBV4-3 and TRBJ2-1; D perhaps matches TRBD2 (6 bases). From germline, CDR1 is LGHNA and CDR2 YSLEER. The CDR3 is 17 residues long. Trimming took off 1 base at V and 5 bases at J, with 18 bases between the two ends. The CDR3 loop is CASSQAWGDRENNEQFF. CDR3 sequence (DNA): TGCGCCAGCAGCCAAGCATGGGGGGATCGGGAGAACAATGAGCAGTTCTTC.

The CDR3 spells CASSFTAANQPQHF. The DNA for the CDR3 is TGTGCCAGCAGCTTTACAGCCGCCAATCAGCCCCAGCATTTT. The rearrangement links TRBV5-5 to TRBJ1-5, with D hard to call. Trimming stripped 2 bases from V and 3 bases from J, with 9 bases between. The germline CDR1 and CDR2 sequences are SGHKS and YYEKEE (reference sequence). This CDR3 has 14 residues. The full variable domain, rest sourced from reference TRBV5-5 and TRBJ1-5, is DAGVTQSPTHLIKTRGQQVTLRCSPISGHKSVSWYQQVLGQGPQFIFQYYEKEERGRGNFPDRFSARQFPNYSSELNVNALLLGDSALYLCASSFTAANQPQHFGDGTRLSIL.

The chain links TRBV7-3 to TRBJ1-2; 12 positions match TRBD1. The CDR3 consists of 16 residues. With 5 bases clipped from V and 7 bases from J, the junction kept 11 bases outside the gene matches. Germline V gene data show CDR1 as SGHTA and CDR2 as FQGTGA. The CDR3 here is CASSPSGGQGASGYTF. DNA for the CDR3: TGTGCCAGCAGCCCATCGGGGGGACAGGGGGCAAGTGGCTACACCTTC.

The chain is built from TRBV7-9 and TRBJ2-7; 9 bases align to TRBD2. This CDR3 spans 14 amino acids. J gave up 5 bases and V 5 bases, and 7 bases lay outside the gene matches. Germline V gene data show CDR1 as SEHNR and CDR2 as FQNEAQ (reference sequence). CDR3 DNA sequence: TGTGCCAGCAGCATCGTGACTAGCGGTAACGAGCAGTACTTC. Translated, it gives CASSIVTSGNEQYF. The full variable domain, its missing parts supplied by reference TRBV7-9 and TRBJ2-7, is DTGVSQNPRHKITKRGQNVTFRCDPISEHNRLYWYRQTLGQGPEFLTYFQNEAQLEKSRLLSDRFSAERPKGSFSTLEIQRTEQGDSAMYLCASSIVTSGNEQYFGPGTRLTVT.

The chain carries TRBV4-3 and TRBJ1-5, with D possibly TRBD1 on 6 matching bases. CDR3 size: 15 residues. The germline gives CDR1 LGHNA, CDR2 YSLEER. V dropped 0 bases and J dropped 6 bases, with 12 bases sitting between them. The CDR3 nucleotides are TGCGCCAGCAGCCAAGAAACAGGGTCTGTTCAGCCCCAGCATTTT. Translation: CASSQETGSVQPQHF.

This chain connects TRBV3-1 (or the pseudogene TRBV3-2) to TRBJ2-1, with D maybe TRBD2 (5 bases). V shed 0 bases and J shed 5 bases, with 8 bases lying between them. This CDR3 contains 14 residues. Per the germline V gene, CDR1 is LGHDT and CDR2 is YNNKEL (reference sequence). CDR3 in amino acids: CASSQDLANNEQFF. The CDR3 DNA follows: TGTGCCAGCAGCCAAGACCTAGCAAACAATGAGCAGTTCTTC.

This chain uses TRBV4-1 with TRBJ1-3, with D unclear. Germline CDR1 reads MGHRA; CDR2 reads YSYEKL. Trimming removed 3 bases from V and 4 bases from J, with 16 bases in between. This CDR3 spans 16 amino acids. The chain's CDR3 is CASSHPLRGSGNTIYF. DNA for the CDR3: TGCGCCAGCAGCCACCCTCTCCGGGGATCCGGAAACACCATATATTTT.

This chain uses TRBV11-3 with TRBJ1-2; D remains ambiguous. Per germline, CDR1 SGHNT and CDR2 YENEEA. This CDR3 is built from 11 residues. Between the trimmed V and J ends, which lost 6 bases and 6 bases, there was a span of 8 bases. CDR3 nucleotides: TGTGCCAGCAGGTCAGCGGATGGCTACACCTTC. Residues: CASRSADGYTF.

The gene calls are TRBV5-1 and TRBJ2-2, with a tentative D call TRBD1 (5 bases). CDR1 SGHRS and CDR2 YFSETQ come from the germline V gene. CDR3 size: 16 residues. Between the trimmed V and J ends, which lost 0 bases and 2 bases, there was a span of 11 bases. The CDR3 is CASSLEGIRNTGELFF. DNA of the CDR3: TGCGCCAGCAGCTTGGAGGGGATAAGAAACACCGGGGAGCTGTTTTTT.

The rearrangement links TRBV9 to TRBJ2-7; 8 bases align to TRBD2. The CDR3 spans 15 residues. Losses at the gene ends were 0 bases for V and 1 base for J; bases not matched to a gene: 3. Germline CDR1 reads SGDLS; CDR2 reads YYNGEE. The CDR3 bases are TGTGCCAGCAGCGTAGGAGTAGCGGGATCCTACGAGCAGTACTTC. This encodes CASSVGVAGSYEQYF.

The CDR3 loop reads CASSYLGALNREAFF. The CDR3 coding sequence is TGTGCCAGCAGCTACTTAGGGGCCCTAAACAGGGAAGCTTTCTTT. This chain uses TRBV7-6 with TRBJ1-1, with D tentatively TRBD1 (5 bases). The CDR3 loop spans 15 amino acids. Germline V gene lookup returns CDR1 SGHVS and CDR2 FNYEAQ. The ends were cut back, 4 bases at V and 8 bases at J, with 20 bases in the middle.

CDR3 nucleotide sequence: TGTGCCGCCTCCGGGACAGGGGGCATCTATGGCTACACCTTC. Translating it yields CAASGTGGIYGYTF. V usage is TRBV6-5 and J usage is TRBJ1-2; 12 bases are shared with TRBD1. Germline assignment: CDR1 MNHEY and CDR2 SVGAGI. This CDR3 region has 14 residues. V gave up 11 bases and J gave up 4 bases; unmatched junction bases: 8.